This T cell receptor beta chain came from a study of T cells in women clearing cervical HPV infection. Study information: Controls gave blood once infection was undetectable; cases at lesion identification.

There are 14 residues in the CDR3. From germline, CDR1 is DFQATT and CDR2 SNEGSKA (reference sequence). Trimming cost V 1 base and J 6 bases; bases outside gene matches: 3. Profiling relied on immunoSEQ multiplex PCR, and the TCRdb table lists in-frame clones only, not all of them. The sample data list about 30,000 clones. Points on this clone: Read coverage stops 3 residues before the CDR3 terminus; the germline J gene supplies the remainder.

Sequenced sample: blood buffy coat. The TCR sequence derives from a woman aged 18-70 years with a cervical HPV16 infection that either progressed to CIN3+ or cleared (not recorded which). The chain recombines TRBV20-1 with TRBJ2-1; 10 bases align to TRBD2. The part of the CDR3 DNA that was read is TGCAGTGCTAGAGGGACTAGCGGTGTCAATGAG. Protein product: CSARGTSGVNE. The complete CDR3 protein is CSARGTSGVNEQFF.